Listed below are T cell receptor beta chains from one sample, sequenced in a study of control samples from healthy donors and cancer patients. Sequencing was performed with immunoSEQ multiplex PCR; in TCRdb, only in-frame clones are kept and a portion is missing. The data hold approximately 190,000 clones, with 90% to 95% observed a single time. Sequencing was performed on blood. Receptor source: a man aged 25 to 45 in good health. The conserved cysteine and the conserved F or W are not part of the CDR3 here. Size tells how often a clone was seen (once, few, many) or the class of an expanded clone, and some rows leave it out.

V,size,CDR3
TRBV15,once,ATSRPDYTEAF
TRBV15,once,ATSRDYGTNQPQH
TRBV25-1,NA,ASSEGRVNYGYT
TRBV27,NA,ASSLGHLDTEAF
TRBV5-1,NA,ASSLLRAPQETQY
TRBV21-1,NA,ASVHPGTGVIDREAF
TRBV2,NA,ASGEQGWGTEAF
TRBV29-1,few,SVVYSNTEAF
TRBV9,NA,ASSVEGPSGGPDTQY
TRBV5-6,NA,ASSRTANSYEQY
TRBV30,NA,AWSLGQGANYGYT
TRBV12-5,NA,ASGYPATSGGVGGELF
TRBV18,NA,ASSISGTDTQY
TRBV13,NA,ASSLGAPGTDTQY
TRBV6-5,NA,ASRGQGTNTGELF
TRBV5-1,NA,ASSLIGGAGNTEAF
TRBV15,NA,ATSRTRLQPQH
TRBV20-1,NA,SARTSNEQF
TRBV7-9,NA,ASSTIYFSGNTIY
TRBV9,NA,ASSVEGGGSPLH
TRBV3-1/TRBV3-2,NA,AVGLAGADTQY
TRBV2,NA,ATTRTPNTEAF
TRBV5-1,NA,ASSLASSTDTQY
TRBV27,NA,ASSQNPYYEQY
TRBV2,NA,ASKDYDATGELF
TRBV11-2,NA,ASSRQGQGLYEQY
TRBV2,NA,ASSEGEVLNTEAF
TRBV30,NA,AWRGQGTPFSGNTIY
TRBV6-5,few,ATQAGPGPDTQY
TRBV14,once,ASSQDSNQPQH
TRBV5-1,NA,ASDPGQGYGYT
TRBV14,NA,ASSQLGQVGEKLF
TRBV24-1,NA,ATSINPGLAGGRGMNEQF
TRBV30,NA,AWSVSSERYT
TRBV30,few,AWGGGGGKKDSYNEQF
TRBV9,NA,ASSVSSFLNEQF
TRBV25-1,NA,ASSRLAGGIPTYEQY
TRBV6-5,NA,ASSYRPGGPFPGYT
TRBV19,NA,ASSQGSHTEAF
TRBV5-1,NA,ASSLSGQPQH
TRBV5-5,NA,ASSFRGQLPYEQY
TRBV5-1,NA,ASSSDRLNTGELF
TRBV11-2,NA,ASSLDRGGNQPQH
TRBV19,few,ASSKGPGEQY
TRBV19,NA,ASQDRTNSPLH
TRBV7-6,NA,ASSSQTSGVTDTQY